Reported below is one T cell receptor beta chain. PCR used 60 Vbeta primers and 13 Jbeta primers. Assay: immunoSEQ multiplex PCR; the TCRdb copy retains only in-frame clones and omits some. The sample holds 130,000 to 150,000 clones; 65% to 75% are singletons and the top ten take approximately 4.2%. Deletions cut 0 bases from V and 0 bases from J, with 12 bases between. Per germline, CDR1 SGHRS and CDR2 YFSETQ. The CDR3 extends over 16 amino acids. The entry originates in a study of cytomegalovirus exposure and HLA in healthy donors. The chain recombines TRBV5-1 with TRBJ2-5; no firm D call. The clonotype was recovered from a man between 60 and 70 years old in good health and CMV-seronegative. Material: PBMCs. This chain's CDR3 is CASSLGGAFDQETQYF. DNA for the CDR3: TGCGCCAGCAGCTTGGGAGGAGCGTTTGACCAAGAGACCCAGTACTTC.